One sample yielded the 2 T cell receptor beta chains listed below, sequenced in a study of cytomegalovirus exposure and HLA in healthy donors. The PCR employed 60 Vbeta primers together with 13 Jbeta primers. Assay: immunoSEQ multiplex PCR; the TCRdb copy retains only in-frame clones and omits some. This sample yields roughly 120,000 clones, of which roughly four fifths are seen a single time; 10% to 12% belongs to the top ten. Sequencing used PBMCs. These receptors all come from a male donor in good health and CMV-seropositive.

The chain couples TRBV5-1 to TRBJ2-2; the D gene is possibly TRBD2 (5 bases). Trimming took 2 bases from V and 3 from J, leaving 11 bases between them. CDR3 length: 15 residues. CDR1 is SGHRS, CDR2 YFSETQ, per germline. The CDR3 sequence is CASSLTSWDTGELFF. CDR3 sequence (DNA): TGCGCCAGCAGCTTAACTAGTTGGGACACCGGGGAGCTGTTTTTT.

The rearrangement links TRBV29-1 to TRBJ2-7, with D maybe TRBD1 (5 bases). Trimming removed 0 bases from V and 0 bases from J, with 12 bases in between. This CDR3 has 15 residues. Per germline, CDR1 SQVTM and CDR2 ANQGSEA. In nucleotides, the CDR3 is TGCAGCGTTGAAGAATTGGGGCAAAGCTCCTACGAGCAGTACTTC. This encodes CSVEELGQSSYEQYF.